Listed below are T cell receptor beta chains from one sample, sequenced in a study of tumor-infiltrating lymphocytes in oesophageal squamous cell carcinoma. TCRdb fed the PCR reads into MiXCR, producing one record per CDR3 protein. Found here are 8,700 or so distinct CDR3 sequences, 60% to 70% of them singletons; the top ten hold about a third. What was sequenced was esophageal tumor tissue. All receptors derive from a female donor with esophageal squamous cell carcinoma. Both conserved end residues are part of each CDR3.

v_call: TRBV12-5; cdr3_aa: CASGLGTSQSEQFF
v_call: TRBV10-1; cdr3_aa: CASDNLTSGSCDTQYF
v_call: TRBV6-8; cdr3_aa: CASAASGSFSDTQYF
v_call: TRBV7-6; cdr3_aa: CASSSLTSGAYEQYF
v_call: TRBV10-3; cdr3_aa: CAIRPGLAGALDNEQYF
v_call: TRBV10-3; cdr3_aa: CAISESQLDLNTEAFF
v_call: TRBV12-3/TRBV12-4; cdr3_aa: CASSFDVLTF
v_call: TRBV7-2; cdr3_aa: CASSLSRVRGEKLFF
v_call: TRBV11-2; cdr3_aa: CASSLRPLTVHSGANVLTF
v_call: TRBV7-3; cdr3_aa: CASSLGPGLGQETQYF
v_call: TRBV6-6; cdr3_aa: CASSYFVLAGSYEQYF
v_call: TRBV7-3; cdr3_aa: CASSLRPTGELFF
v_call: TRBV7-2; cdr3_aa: CASSLSGGTEAFF
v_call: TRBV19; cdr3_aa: CASSTKHEQYF
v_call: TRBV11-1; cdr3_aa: CASSLFRQGDYGYTF
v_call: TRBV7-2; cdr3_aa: CASSFYGRYSGANVLTF
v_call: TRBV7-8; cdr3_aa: CASSFAGPNEQYF
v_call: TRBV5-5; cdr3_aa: CASSWSQRGYNEQFF
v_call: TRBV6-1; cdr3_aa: CASSPRGIEQYF
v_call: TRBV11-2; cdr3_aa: CASSLEGRSYNEQFF
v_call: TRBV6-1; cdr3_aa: CASSTRDGPNTEAFF
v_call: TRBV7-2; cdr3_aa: CASSPSRETQYF
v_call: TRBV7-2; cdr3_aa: CASSLVAGLASTDTQYF
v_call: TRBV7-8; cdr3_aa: CASSSPSLADTQYF
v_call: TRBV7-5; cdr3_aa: CISVPETLWTSGDPNGNEQFF
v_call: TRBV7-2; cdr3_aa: CASSLRLASSYEQYF
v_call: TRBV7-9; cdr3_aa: CASSRDDYYEQYF
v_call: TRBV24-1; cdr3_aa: CATSDQEFMNTEAFF
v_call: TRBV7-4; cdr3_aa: CASSLGGVSNQPQHF
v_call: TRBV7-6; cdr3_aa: CASSPEGSYSYEQYF
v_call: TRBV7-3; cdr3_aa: CASSPYTILGGYTF
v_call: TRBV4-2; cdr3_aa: CASSPAQGQVLGYTF
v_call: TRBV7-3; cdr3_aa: CASSLNAGRASGNEQFF
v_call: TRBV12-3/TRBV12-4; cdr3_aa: CASSLEWGETQYF
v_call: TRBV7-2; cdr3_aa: CASSSAQNTGELFF
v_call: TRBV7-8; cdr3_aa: CASSLGWGQGYNEQYF
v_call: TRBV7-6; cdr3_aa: CASSPKTSGGVYEQYF
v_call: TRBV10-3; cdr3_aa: CAIRGRGTEAFF
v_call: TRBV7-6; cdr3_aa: CASSLRAVAYNEQFF
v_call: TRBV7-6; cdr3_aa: CASSLTTGADIQYF
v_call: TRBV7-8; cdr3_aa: CASSRDSLSGQPQHF
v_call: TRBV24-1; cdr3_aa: CATSGPAGNYGYTF
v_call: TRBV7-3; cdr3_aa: CASSFGQGTYNEQFF
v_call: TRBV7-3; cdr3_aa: CASSFTGGETQYF
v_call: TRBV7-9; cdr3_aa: CASSPPGRSTDTQYF
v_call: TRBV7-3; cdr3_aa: CASSWDRTSANYGYTF
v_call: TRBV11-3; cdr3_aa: CASSTRQGNYGYTF
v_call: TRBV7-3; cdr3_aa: CASSPREAEGDEQFF
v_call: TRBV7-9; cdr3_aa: CASSSRERSYEQYF
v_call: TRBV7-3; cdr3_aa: CASSLTAGGYYEQYF
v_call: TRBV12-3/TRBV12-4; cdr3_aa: CASSFKSETYEQYF
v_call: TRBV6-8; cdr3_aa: CASRKQETQYF
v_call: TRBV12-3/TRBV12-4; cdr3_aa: CASGALAGSYNEQYF
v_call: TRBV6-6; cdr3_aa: CASSAGTGGRGYTF
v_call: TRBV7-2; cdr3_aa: CASSLSQGGYGYTF
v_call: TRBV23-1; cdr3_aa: CASRLGREATRETQYF
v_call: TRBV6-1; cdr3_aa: CASSYRSGVGTEAFF
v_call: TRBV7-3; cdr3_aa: CASSSSSFNEQFF
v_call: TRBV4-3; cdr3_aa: CASSQVQQGIYEQYF